One and the same sample provided the 18 T cell receptor beta chains below, sequenced in a study of cytomegalovirus exposure and HLA in healthy donors. It was with 60 Vbeta and 13 Jbeta primers that the PCR ran. Sequenced by immunoSEQ multiplex PCR; TCRdb stores in-frame clones only, minus some. The table includes about 130,000 clones, approximately 17% detected once. The material sequenced was PBMCs. These receptors all come from a female donor in good health and CMV-seropositive.

This clone was detected a few times. The J gene is TRBJ2-3, the V gene TRBV29-1; possible D gene TRBD1, 5 bases. Germline V gene lookup returns CDR1 SQVTM and CDR2 ANQGSEA. V lost 4 bases and J 2 bases, leaving 7 bases between the germline ends. The CDR3 covers 12 residues. The CDR3 loop reads CSVAQATDTQYF. CDR3 DNA: TGCAGCGTTGCACAGGCCACAGATACGCAGTATTTT.

This clone has just a few counts. The V and J genes are TRBV11-2 and TRBJ2-2; TRBD2 matches at 8 bases. Looked up from germline, CDR1 is SGHAT and CDR2 is FQNNGV. Losses at the gene ends were 1 base for V and 4 bases for J; bases not matched to a gene: 2. The CDR3 length is 15 residues. The CDR3 is CASSLVGRATGELFF. CDR3 in DNA: TGTGCCAGCAGCTTAGTCGGGAGGGCCACCGGGGAGCTGTTTTTT.

The rearrangement joins TRBV30 to TRBJ1-4, with TRBD1 identical over 8 bases. The germline gives CDR1 GTSNPN, CDR2 SVGIG (reference sequence). Trimming at V came to 0 bases and at J to 5 bases, leaving 5 bases not matched to a gene. The CDR3 spans 15 residues. CDR3 amino acids: CAWSVTGQVNEKLFF. In DNA form, the CDR3 reads TGTGCCTGGAGTGTTACGGGACAGGTGAATGAAAAACTGTTTTTT.

This chain links TRBV5-4 with TRBJ2-5; 11 bases match TRBD1. Looked up from germline, CDR1 is SGHNT and CDR2 is YYREEE (reference sequence). This CDR3 spans 17 amino acids. V was pared by 5 bases and J by 3 bases, with 12 bases of the junction left unmatched. The CDR3 loop reads CASRRGQGVGWKETQYF. CDR3 nucleotides: TGTGCCAGCAGACGGGGACAGGGGGTAGGGTGGAAAGAGACCCAGTACTTC. The full variable domain, with the rest looked up from reference TRBV5-4 and TRBJ2-5, is ETGVTQSPTHLIKTRGQQVTLRCSSQSGHNTVSWYQQALGQGPQFIFQYYREEENGRGNFPPRFSGLQFPNYSSELNVNALELDDSALYLCASRRGQGVGWKETQYFGPGTRLLVL.

The chain employs TRBV28 and TRBJ2-7; D unclear. The V end lost 5 bases, the J end lost 1 base, and 12 bases lay between the germline ends. The CDR3 is 14 residues long. The germline V gene has CDR1 MDHEN and CDR2 SYDVKM. CDR3 DNA sequence: TGTGCCAGCAGTCCTCTGAGTTCGTCCTACGAGCAGTACTTC. Translating it yields CASSPLSSSYEQYF.

The rearrangement joins TRBV2 to TRBJ1-6; no reliable D call. The V gene's germline CDR1 is SNHLY and CDR2 FYNNEI. Trimming left V 6 bases short and J 2 bases short, with 8 bases between. This CDR3 region has 14 residues. Here the CDR3 reads CASSTLPYNSPLHF. As DNA, the CDR3 is TGTGCCAGCAGCACACTACCCTATAATTCACCCCTCCACTTT. Full variable domain (missing parts from reference TRBV2 and TRBJ1-6): EPEVTQTPSHQVTQMGQEVILRCVPISNHLYFYWYRQILGQKVEFLVSFYNNEISEKSEIFDDQFSVERPDGSNFTLKIRSTKLEDSAMYFCASSTLPYNSPLHFGNGTRLTVT.

This chain links TRBV30 with TRBJ1-2, with no clear D. Germline V gene lookup returns CDR1 GTSNPN and CDR2 SVGIG (reference sequence). This CDR3 spans 12 amino acids. V lost 0 bases, J lost 8 bases, and 10 bases lay in between. CDR3 nucleotides: TGTGCCTGGAGTGTACTAGGAGAGGGCTACACCTTC. It translates to CAWSVLGEGYTF.

This CDR3 is CASSFPSSYEQYF. CDR3 DNA sequence: TGTGCCAGCAGCTTCCCCTCCTCCTACGAGCAGTACTTC. The chain has TRBV7-8 and TRBJ2-7; D is uncertain. This CDR3 is built from 13 residues. Germline loops: CDR1 SGHVS, CDR2 FQNEAQ. The V gene lost 3 bases and the J gene lost 0 bases, with 6 bases spanning the gap.

The chain joins TRBV19 to TRBJ1-5; 9 bases map to TRBD1. J lost 3 bases, V lost 5 bases, and 5 bases had no gene match. This CDR3 region has 15 residues. Per germline, CDR1 LNHDA and CDR2 SQIVND (reference sequence). The CDR3 DNA sequence: TGTGCCAGTAGTTTCAGGACAGGGGACAATCAGCCCCAGCATTTT. This codes for CASSFRTGDNQPQHF.

This clone was recorded a few times. The chain's CDR3 is CASTLHRPGTGAEDTQYF. CDR3 bases: TGTGCCAGCACCCTACACCGGCCGGGGACAGGGGCCGAAGATACGCAGTATTTT. This chain connects TRBV27 to TRBJ2-3; TRBD1 matches 10 bases. CDR3 length equals 18 residues. V shed 7 bases and J 5 bases; nucleotides not matched to a gene: 18. Germline CDR1 is MNHEY and CDR2 is SMNVEV (reference sequence).

This clone was seen a few times. V usage is TRBV5-4 and J usage is TRBJ2-5, with 14 bases that match TRBD2. J gave up 4 bases and V 4 bases, and 3 bases lay outside the gene matches. Germline lookup yields CDR1 SGHNT and CDR2 YYREEE (reference sequence). The CDR3 has 15 amino acids. CDR3: CASSGGTSGRETQYF. The DNA for the CDR3 is TGTGCCAGCAGCGGGGGGACTAGCGGGAGAGAGACCCAGTACTTC.

This clone was found a few times. The chain combines TRBV30 with TRBJ1-2; a possible D gene is TRBD1 (6 bases). V shed 3 bases and J shed 8 bases, with 13 bases lying between them. Germline V gives CDR1 GTSNPN, CDR2 SVGIG (reference sequence). The CDR3 runs 12 residues. The CDR3 region has the DNA TGTGCCTGGAGCACCGTGGGGGCCGGCTACACCTTC. Amino acids: CAWSTVGAGYTF.

There are a few counts of this clone. This rearrangement joins TRBV9 to TRBJ1-2; 9 positions match TRBD1. The CDR3 is 16 residues long. Germline assignment: CDR1 SGDLS and CDR2 YYNGEE. J was trimmed by 3 bases and V by 4 bases; bases with no gene match: 10. Here the CDR3 DNA reads TGTGCCAGCAGCCCCTGGGACAGGGCATCTGACTATGGCTACACCTTC. Amino acid sequence: CASSPWDRASDYGYTF.

This chain joins TRBV6-5 and TRBJ2-5; a weak D match, TRBD1 (5 bases). The germline V and J ends were trimmed by 0 bases and 2 bases, with 13 bases remaining between them. Germline CDR1 is MNHEY and CDR2 is SVGAGI. The CDR3 has 16 residues. DNA for the CDR3: TGTGCCAGCAGTTACTCGACAGCTTCCCCTCAAGAGACCCAGTACTTC. Protein: CASSYSTASPQETQYF.

This clone was seen a handful of times. V and J are TRBV27 and TRBJ2-1, with D tentatively TRBD1 (6 bases). The CDR3 is 14 amino acids. The germline V and J ends were trimmed by 10 bases and 4 bases, with 17 bases remaining between them. Germline V gene lookup returns CDR1 MNHEY and CDR2 SMNVEV (reference sequence). CDR3 in amino acids: CAILWGRSYNEQFF. CDR3 coding DNA: TGTGCCATCCTTTGGGGGCGGTCGTACAATGAGCAGTTCTTC.

This clone came up once. V and J are TRBV10-3 and TRBJ1-2; D uncertain. Germline assignment: CDR1 ENHRY and CDR2 SYGVKD. The CDR3 spans 12 residues. With 2 bases removed from V and 4 bases from J, the gap between germline ends came to 5 bases. DNA for the CDR3: TGTGCCATCAGTGAGGCCAGCTATGGCTACACCTTC. Its protein product is CAISEASYGYTF.

The chain combines TRBV6-5 with TRBJ2-5; D perhaps matches TRBD2 (5 bases). The ends were cut back, 0 bases at V and 5 bases at J, with 13 bases in the middle. The CDR3 contains 15 residues. CDR1 MNHEY and CDR2 SVGAGI come from the germline V gene. The CDR3 is CASSYSWARRETQYF. CDR3 DNA: TGTGCCAGCAGTTACTCCTGGGCCAGGAGGGAGACCCAGTACTTC.

The genes are TRBV5-3 and TRBJ1-2; 12 bases are a match to TRBD1. TRBV5-3 is classed as an ORF, of uncertain function. The CDR3 has 15 amino acids. The V segment lost 1 base and the J segment 7 bases; nucleotides outside the gene matches: 5. CDR3: CARSLMGQGACGYTF. CDR3 in DNA: TGTGCCAGAAGCTTGATGGGACAGGGGGCTTGTGGCTACACCTTC.